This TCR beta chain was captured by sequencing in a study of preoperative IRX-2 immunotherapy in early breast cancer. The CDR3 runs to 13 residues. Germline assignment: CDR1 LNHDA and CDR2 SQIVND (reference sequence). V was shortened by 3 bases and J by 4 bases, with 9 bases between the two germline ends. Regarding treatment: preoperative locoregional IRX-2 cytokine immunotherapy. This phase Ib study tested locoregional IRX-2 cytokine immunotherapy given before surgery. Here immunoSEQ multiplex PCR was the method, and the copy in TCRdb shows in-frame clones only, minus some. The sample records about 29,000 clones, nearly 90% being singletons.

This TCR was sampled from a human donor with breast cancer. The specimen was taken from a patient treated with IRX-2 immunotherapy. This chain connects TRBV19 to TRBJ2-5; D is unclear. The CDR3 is CASSIGPGETQYF. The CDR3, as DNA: TGTGCCAGTAGTATTGGTCCAGGAGAGACCCAGTACTTC.